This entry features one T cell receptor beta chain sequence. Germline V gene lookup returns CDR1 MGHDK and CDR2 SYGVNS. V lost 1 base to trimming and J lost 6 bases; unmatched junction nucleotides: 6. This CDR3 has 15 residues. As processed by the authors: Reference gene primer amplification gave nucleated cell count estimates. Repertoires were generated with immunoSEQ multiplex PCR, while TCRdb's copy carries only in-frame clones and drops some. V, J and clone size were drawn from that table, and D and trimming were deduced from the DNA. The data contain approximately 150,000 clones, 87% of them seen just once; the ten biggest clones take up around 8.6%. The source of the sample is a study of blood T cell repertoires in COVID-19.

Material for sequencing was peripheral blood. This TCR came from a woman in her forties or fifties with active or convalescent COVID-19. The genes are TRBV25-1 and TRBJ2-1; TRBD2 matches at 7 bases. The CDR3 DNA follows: TGTGCCAGCAGTGAATGGGAGGGAGGGATCAATGAGCAGTTCTTC. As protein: CASSEWEGGINEQFF.